The 9 T cell receptor beta chains presented below share a single source sample, sequenced in a study of siplizumab effects on memory and regulatory T cells. The protocol was immunoSEQ multiplex PCR, while the TCRdb copy is restricted to in-frame clones and leaves out a portion. Altogether roughly 120,000 clones are present, roughly 94% being singletons, with the ten largest covering about 1.8%. Sequenced input: non-Treg CD4+ T cells sorted from blood. Every receptor here comes from a human donor in good health.

This clone came up once. This chain links TRBV10-3 with TRBJ1-1; 7 bases agree with TRBD1. This CDR3 is 15 amino acids long. With 10 bases clipped from V and 0 bases from J, the junction kept 11 bases outside the gene matches. Per the germline V gene, CDR1 is ENHRY and CDR2 is SYGVKD. Here the CDR3 reads CATQGGRTLNTEAFF. The DNA of the CDR3 is TGTGCCACCCAGGGGGGGAGGACTCTGAACACTGAAGCTTTCTTT.

V and J are TRBV5-5 and TRBJ1-2; no clear D gene. V lost 0 bases to trimming and J lost 4 bases, with 10 bases between them. CDR1 SGHKS and CDR2 YYEKEE come from the germline V gene (reference sequence). The CDR3 consists of 14 residues. CDR3 protein: CASSLEAEIYGYTF. The CDR3 coding sequence is TGTGCCAGCAGCTTGGAGGCGGAAATCTATGGCTACACCTTC.

This chain connects TRBV5-1 to TRBJ1-4; D unresolved. The CDR3 length is 16 residues. Per the germline V gene, CDR1 is SGHRS and CDR2 is YFSETQ. V lost 0 bases to trimming and J lost 0 bases, with 9 bases between them. Written as DNA, the CDR3 is TGCGCCAGCAGCTTGGAGGGATCGGCAACTAATGAAAAACTGTTTTTT. This sequence encodes CASSLEGSATNEKLFF.

This rearrangement joins TRBV5-1 to TRBJ2-4, with D maybe TRBD2 (5 bases). The CDR3 totals 15 residues. CDR1 and CDR2 from the germline V gene are SGHRS and YFSETQ. V lost 0 bases and J lost 4, with 11 bases in between. For the CDR3, the DNA is TGCGCCAGCAGCTTGGCCGGACGGGAAAAAAACATTCAGTACTTC. It yields the protein CASSLAGREKNIQYF. The variable domain in full, completed from reference TRBV5-1 and TRBJ2-4, reads KAGVTQTPRYLIKTRGQQVTLSCSPISGHRSVSWYQQTPGQGLQFLFEYFSETQRNKGNFPGRFSGRQFSNSRSEMNVSTLELGDSALYLCASSLAGREKNIQYFGAGTRLSVL.

The chain employs TRBV30 and TRBJ1-4; possible D gene TRBD1, 6 bases. This CDR3 is built from 13 residues. Germline CDR1 and CDR2: GTSNPN and SVGIG (reference sequence). Trimming took 2 bases from V and 8 from J, leaving 12 bases between them. The CDR3 spells CAWSLRGKEKLFF. As DNA, the CDR3 is TGTGCCTGGAGTCTCAGGGGCAAAGAAAAACTGTTTTTT.

V is TRBV7-2 and J is TRBJ1-4; D is ambiguous. Germline V gene sequence: CDR1 SGHTA, CDR2 FQGNSA. Trimming shortened V by 5 bases and J by 8 bases, and 12 bases separated the two germline ends. The CDR3 consists of 13 residues. The CDR3 region is CASSLPRQEKLFF. The CDR3 nucleotides read TGTGCCAGCAGCCTCCCCCGACAAGAAAAACTGTTTTTT. Drawing the rest from reference TRBV7-2 and TRBJ1-4, the complete variable domain is GAGVSQSPSNKVTEKGKDVELRCDPISGHTALYWYRQSLGQGLEFLIYFQGNSAPDKSGLPSDRFSAERTGGSVSTLTIQRTQQEDSAVYLCASSLPRQEKLFFGSGTQLSVL.

V and J are TRBV6-5 and TRBJ2-1, with 12 bases matching TRBD2. Trimming took 6 bases from V and 9 from J; bases not matched to a gene: 6. This CDR3 is 14 amino acids long. Germline V CDR1 and CDR2: MNHEY, SVGAGI. CDR3 nucleotide sequence: TGTGCCAGCAGACTAGCGGGAGGATCTCTTGAGCAGTTCTTC. The encoded protein is CASRLAGGSLEQFF.

This chain links TRBV29-1 with TRBJ2-5; tentatively, D is TRBD2 (5 bases). The germline V gene has CDR1 SQVTM and CDR2 ANQGSEA. Deletions cut 2 bases from V and 5 bases from J, with 12 bases between. The CDR3 totals 13 residues. CDR3 loop: CSVETQRGETQYF. The CDR3, as DNA: TGCAGCGTTGAAACACAGCGAGGGGAGACCCAGTACTTC.

The CDR3 sequence is CASSEGERGRGNTEAFF. In nucleotides, the CDR3 is TGTGCCAGCAGTGAAGGAGAAAGAGGCAGGGGGAACACTGAAGCTTTCTTT. This chain connects TRBV2 to TRBJ1-1; a possible D gene is TRBD1 (6 bases). CDR1 SNHLY and CDR2 FYNNEI come from the germline V gene. This CDR3 spans 17 amino acids. Trimming took off 1 base at V and 1 base at J, with 16 bases between the two ends.